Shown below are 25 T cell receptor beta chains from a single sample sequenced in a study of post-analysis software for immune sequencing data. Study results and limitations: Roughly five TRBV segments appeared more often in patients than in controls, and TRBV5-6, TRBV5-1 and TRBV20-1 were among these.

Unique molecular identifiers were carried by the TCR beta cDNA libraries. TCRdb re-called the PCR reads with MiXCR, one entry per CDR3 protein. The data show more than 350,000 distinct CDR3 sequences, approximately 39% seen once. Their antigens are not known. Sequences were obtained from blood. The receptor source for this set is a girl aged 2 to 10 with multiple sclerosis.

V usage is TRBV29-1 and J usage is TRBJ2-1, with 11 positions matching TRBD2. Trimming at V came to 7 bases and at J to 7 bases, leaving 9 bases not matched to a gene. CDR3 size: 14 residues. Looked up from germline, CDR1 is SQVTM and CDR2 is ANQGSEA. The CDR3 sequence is CSADLAGGFNEQFF. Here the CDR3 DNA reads TGCAGCGCCGATTTAGCGGGGGGGTTTAATGAGCAGTTCTTC.

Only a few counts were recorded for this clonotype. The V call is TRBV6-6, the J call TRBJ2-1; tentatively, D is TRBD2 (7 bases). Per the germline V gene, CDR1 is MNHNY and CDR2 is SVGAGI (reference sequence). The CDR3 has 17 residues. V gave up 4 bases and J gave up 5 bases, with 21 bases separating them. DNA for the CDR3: TGTGCCAGCAGTTTACTTGGGAGGGGGGTTATGCACAATGAGCAGTTCTTC. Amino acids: CASSLLGRGVMHNEQFF.

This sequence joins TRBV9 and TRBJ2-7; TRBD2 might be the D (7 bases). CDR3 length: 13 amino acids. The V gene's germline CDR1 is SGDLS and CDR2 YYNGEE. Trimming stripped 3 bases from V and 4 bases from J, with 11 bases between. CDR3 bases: TGTGCCAGCAGCGGTGAGGGGGGGTACGAGCAGTACTTC. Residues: CASSGEGGYEQYF.

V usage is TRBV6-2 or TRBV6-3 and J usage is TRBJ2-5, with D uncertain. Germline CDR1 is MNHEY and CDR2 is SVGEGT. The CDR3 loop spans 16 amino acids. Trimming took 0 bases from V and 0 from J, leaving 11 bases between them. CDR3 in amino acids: CASSYSSIGHQETQYF. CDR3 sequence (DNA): TGTGCCAGCAGTTACTCGAGTATAGGGCACCAAGAGACCCAGTACTTC.

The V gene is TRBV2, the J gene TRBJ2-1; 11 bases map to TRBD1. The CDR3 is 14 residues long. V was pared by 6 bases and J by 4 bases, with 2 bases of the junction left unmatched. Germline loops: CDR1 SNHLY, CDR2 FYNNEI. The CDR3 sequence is CASRGQGAYNEQFF. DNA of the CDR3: TGTGCCAGCAGAGGACAGGGGGCGTACAATGAGCAGTTCTTC.

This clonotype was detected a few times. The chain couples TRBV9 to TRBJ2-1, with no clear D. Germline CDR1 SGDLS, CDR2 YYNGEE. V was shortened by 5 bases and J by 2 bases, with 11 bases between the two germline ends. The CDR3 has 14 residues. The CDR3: CASRSSDPYNEQFF. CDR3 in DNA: TGTGCCAGCAGGTCCAGCGACCCCTACAATGAGCAGTTCTTC.

CDR3 region: CSVVVEGGNQPQHF. CDR3 sequence (DNA): TGCAGCGTTGTAGTGGAGGGGGGCAATCAGCCCCAGCATTTT. The chain links TRBV29-1 to TRBJ1-5; possible D gene TRBD1, 6 bases. This CDR3 has 14 residues. Germline CDR1 and CDR2: SQVTM and ANQGSEA. The V and J ends lost 4 bases and 2 bases respectively, with 12 bases between them.

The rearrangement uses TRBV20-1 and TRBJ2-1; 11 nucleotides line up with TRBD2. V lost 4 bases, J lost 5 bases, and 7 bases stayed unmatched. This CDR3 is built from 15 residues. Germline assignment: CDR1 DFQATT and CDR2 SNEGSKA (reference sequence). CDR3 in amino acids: CSATLGTSGNNEQFF. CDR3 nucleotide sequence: TGCAGTGCTACCCTCGGGACTAGCGGAAACAATGAGCAGTTCTTC.

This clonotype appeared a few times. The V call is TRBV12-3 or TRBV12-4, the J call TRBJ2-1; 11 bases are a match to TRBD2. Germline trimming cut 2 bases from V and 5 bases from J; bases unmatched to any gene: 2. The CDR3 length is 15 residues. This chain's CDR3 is CASSLLLAGDNEQFF. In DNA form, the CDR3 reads TGTGCCAGCAGTTTACTACTAGCGGGGGACAATGAGCAGTTCTTC.

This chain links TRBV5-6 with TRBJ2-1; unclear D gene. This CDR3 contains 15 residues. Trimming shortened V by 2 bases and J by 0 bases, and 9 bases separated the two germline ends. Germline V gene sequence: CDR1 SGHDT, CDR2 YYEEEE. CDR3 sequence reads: CASSLRVVSYNEQFF. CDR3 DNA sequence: TGTGCCAGCAGCTTAAGAGTGGTCTCCTACAATGAGCAGTTCTTC.

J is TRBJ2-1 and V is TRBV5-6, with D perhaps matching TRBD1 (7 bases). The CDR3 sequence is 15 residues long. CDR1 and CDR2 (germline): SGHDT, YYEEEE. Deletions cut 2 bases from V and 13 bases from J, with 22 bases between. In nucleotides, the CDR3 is TGTGCCAGCAGCTTACAGGGGAGGTTGGGGGCTAGTCAGTTCTTC. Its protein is CASSLQGRLGASQFF.

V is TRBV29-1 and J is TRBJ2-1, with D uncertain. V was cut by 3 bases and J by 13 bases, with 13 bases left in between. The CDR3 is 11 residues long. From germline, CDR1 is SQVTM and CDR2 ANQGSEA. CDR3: CSVEPAETQFF. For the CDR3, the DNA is TGCAGCGTTGAGCCCGCGGAGACCCAGTTCTTC.

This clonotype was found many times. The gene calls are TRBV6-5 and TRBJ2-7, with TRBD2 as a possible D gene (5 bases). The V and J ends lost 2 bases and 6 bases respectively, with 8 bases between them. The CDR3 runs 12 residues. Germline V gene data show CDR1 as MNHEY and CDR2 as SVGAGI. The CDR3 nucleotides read TGTGCCAGCAGTTACAGCCGGGGCGAGCAGTACTTC. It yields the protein CASSYSRGEQYF.

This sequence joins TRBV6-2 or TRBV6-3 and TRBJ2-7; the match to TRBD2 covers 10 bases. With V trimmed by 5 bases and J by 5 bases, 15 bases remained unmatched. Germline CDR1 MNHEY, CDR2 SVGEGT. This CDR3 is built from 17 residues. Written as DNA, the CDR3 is TGTGCCAGCAGTCCGTCCCGGAGCGGGAGGGCCGTCAACGAGCAGTACTTC. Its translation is CASSPSRSGRAVNEQYF.

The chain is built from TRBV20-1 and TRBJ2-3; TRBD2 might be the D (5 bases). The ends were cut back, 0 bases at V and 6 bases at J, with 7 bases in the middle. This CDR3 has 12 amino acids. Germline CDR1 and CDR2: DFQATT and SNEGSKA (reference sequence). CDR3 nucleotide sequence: TGCAGTGCTAGAGATCCGGGGGATACGCAGTATTTT. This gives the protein CSARDPGDTQYF.

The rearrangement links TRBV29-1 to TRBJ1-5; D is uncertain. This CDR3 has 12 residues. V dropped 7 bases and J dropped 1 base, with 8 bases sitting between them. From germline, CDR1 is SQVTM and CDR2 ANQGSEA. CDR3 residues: CSAGVSNQPQHF. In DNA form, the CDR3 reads TGCAGCGCCGGGGTAAGCAATCAGCCCCAGCATTTT.

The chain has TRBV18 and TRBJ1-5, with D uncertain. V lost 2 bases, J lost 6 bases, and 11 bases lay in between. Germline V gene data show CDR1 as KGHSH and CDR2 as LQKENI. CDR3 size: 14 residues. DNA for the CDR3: TGTGCCAGCTCACCAAACACAGAGATTCAGCCCCAGCATTTT. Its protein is CASSPNTEIQPQHF.

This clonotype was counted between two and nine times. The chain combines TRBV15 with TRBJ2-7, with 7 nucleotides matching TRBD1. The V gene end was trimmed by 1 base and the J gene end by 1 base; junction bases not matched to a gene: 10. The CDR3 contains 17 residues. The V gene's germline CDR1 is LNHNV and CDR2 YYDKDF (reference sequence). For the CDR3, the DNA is TGTGCCACCAGCAGAGTCGTTCCCCGGGACAGATCCTACGAGCAGTACTTC. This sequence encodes CATSRVVPRDRSYEQYF.

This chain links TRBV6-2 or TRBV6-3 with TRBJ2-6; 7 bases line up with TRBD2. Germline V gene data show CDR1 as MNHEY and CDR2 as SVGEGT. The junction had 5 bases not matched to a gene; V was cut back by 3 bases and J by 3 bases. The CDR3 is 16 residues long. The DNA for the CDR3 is TGTGCCAGCAGTTATGCGGGGGTAGGTGGGGCCAACGTCCTGACTTTC. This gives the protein CASSYAGVGGANVLTF.

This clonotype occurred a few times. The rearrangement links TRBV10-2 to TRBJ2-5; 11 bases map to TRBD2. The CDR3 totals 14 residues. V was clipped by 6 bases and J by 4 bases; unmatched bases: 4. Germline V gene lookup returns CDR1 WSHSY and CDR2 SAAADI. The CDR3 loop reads CASREGLAGETQYF. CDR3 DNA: TGCGCCAGCAGAGAAGGACTAGCGGGAGAGACCCAGTACTTC.

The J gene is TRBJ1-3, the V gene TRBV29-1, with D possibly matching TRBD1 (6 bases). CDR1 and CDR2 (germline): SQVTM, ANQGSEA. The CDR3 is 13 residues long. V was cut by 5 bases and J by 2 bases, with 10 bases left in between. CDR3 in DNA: TGCAGCGTTATTCACAGGGCTGGAAACACCATATATTTT. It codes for CSVIHRAGNTIYF.

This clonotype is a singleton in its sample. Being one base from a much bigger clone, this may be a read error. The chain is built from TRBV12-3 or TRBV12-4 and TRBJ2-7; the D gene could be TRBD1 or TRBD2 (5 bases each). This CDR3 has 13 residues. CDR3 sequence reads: CVSSRDGSYEQYF. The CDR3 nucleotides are TGTGTCAGCAGCAGGGACGGTTCCTACGAGCAGTACTTC.

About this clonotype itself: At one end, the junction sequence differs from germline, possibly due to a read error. DNA for the CDR3: TGTGCTAGCAGCCCCGTCCAGGGTGGCATTCAGTACTTC. It is translated as CASSPVQGGIQYF. The rearrangement joins TRBV7-7 to TRBJ2-4; D may be TRBD1 (5 bases). This CDR3 comprises 13 residues. Germline V CDR1 and CDR2: SSHAT, FNYEAQ (reference sequence).

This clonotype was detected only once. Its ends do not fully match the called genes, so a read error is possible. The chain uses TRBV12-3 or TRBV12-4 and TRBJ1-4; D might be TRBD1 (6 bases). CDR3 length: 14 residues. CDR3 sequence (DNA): TGTGCCAGCAGTTTTGGGGCAGGGGATGAAAAACGGTTTTTT. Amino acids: CASSFGAGDEKRFF.

CDR3: CASSPRTDGEKLFF. As DNA, the CDR3 is TGTGCCAGCAGCCCTCGTACAGACGGTGAAAAACTGTTTTTT. The chain employs TRBV12-3 or TRBV12-4 and TRBJ1-4, with no clear D. This CDR3 spans 14 amino acids. The V end was cut by 6 bases, the J end by 7 bases, with 15 bases between.